Detailed here is one T cell receptor (beta chain). The target of this receptor is not known. No per-base quality is available; no much larger clone lies one base away. Collaborating institutions collected whole blood in K2EDTA tubes following their own protocols. For TCRbeta analysis, collaborators shipped samples in one of three forms: frozen whole blood, isolated PBMCs, or DNA extracted from either of those sample types. This entry comes from a study of blood T cell repertoires in COVID-19 (dated by TCRdb to the early 2020s). With respect to the entire study: Collaborator samples came from the United States, Italy and Spain and covered acute and convalescent phases of COVID-19. The repertoires were released in a freely available public database intended as a resource for research on the immune response to SARS-CoV-2. The sample metadata nearly always contained a de-identified subject ID, COVID-19 status, age in years and sex. The dataset comprised deeply sampled blood TCRbeta repertoires from subjects exposed to, actively infected with, or recovered from COVID-19. Where available, HLA class I and class II types were taken from metadata supplied by the sample provider and were not determined by assay-based typing. The samples were drawn from the first 160 participants of the ongoing ImmuneRACE study and from over a thousand subjects provided by 6 global collaborators. The material from the prospective study consisted of cDNA or gDNA derived from T cells, B-cell-depleted T cells, or PBMCs.

On the study overall, not on this receptor specifically: The amount of clinical and demographic metadata varied by source and participant and was provided uncurated.

Trimming accounts for 0 bases at V and 6 bases at J, while the number of junction bases matched to no gene is 4. Reading from cysteine to phenylalanine, the CDR3 counts 15 amino acids. The retained sequence is limited to the CDR3, 45 bases, with the frame set at the first base. Looking up the germline V gene yields CDR1 SGDLS and CDR2 YYNGEE. TCRbeta CDR3 regions were amplified from genomic DNA by means of the immunoSEQ Assay, a bias-controlled multiplex PCR. Turning to the authors' computational methods: The number of nucleated cells in each sample was estimated by amplification of reference gene primers within the assay. To quantify the absolute abundance of each unique TCRbeta CDR3 rearrangement, sequence reads were collapsed and filtered. Productive Simpson clonality was computed per sample as the square root of Simpson's diversity index over productive rearrangements. TCRdb provides this immuneACCESS table in a form limited to in-frame rearrangements. Some clones are lacking; in checked studies, under half of them reflect an unresolved V gene, and why the rest are absent is not known. V and J calls and clone size are copied from that table; D and trimming were computed from the DNA. This sample has 60,000 to 70,000 clones in its table, and 70% to 85% of those were observed once. The top ten hold approximately 6.6% of the sample.

This receptor chain uses TRBV9 and TRBJ2-1; 9 nucleotides in the junction match TRBD1. Input material: peripheral blood. The clonotype originates from a man aged 55 to 70 with acute or convalescent COVID-19. The CDR3 has the sequence CASSVGTGVSNEQFF. At the DNA level, the sequence is TGTGCCAGCAGCGTAGGGACAGGGGTAAGCAATGAGCAGTTCTTC.